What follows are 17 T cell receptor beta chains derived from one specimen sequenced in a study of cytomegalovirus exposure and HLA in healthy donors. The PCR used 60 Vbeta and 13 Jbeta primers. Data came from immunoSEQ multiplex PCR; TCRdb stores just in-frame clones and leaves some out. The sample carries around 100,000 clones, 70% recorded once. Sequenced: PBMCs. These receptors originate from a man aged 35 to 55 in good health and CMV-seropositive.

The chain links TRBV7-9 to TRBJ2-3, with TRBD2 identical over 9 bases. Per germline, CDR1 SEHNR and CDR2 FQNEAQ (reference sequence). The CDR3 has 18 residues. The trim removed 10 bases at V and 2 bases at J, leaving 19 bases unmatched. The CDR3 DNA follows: TGTGCCACCCCCACCTTTTCCGCGCGGGAGGGTCCCACAGATACGCAGTATTTT. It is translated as CATPTFSAREGPTDTQYF.

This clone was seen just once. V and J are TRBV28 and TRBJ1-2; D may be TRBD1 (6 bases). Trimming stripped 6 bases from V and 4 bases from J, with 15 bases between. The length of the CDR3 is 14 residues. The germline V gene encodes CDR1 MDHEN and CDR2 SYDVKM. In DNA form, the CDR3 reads TGTGCCAGCAGGCGACAGGCTGCGGGCTATGGCTACACCTTC. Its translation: CASRRQAAGYGYTF.

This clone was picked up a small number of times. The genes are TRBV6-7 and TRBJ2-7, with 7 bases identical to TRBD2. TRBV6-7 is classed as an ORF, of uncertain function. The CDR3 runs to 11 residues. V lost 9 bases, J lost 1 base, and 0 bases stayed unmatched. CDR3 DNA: TGTGCCAGAGCGGGGTCCTACGAGCAGTACTTC. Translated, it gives CARAGSYEQYF.

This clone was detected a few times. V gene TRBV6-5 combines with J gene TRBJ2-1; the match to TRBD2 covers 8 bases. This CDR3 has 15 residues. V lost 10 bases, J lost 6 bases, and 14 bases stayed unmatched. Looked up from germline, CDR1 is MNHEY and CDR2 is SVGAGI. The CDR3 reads CATHEGLGASNEQFF. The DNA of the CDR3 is TGTGCCACTCACGAGGGACTAGGGGCCTCCAATGAGCAGTTCTTC.

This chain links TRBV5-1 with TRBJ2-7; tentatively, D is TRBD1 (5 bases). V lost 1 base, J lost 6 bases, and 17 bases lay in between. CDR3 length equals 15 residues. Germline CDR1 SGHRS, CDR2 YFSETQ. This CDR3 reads CASSLTGASSLEQYV. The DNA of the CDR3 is TGCGCCAGCAGCTTGACAGGCGCCTCCTCCCTCGAGCAGTACGTC.

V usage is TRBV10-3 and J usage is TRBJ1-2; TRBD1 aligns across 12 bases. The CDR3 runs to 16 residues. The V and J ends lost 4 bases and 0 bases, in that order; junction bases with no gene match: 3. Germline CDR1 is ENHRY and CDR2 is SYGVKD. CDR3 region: CAISGGQGATNYGYTF. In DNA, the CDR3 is TGTGCCATCAGTGGGGGACAGGGGGCAACTAACTATGGCTACACCTTC.

CDR3 sequence: CASRGQGHNYGYTF. The CDR3 DNA reads as TGTGCCAGCAGGGGACAGGGCCATAACTATGGCTACACCTTC. The chain uses TRBV2 and TRBJ1-2, with 9 bases aligning to TRBD1. CDR3 length: 14 amino acids. From germline, CDR1 is SNHLY and CDR2 FYNNEI. V lost 6 bases and J lost 1; bases outside the gene matches: 3.

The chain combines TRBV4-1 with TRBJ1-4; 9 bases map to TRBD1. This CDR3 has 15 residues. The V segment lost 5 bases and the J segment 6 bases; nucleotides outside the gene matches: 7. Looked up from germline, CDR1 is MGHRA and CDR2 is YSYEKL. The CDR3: CASSSPGQGDEKLFF. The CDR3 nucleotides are TGCGCCAGCAGCTCTCCGGGACAGGGAGATGAAAAACTGTTTTTT.

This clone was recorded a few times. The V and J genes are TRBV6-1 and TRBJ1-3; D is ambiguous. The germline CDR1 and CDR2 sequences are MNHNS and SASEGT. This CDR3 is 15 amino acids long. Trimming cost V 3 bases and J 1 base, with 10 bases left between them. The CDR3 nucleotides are TGTGCCAGCAGTGACTGGACTTATTCTGGAAACACCATATATTTT. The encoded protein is CASSDWTYSGNTIYF.

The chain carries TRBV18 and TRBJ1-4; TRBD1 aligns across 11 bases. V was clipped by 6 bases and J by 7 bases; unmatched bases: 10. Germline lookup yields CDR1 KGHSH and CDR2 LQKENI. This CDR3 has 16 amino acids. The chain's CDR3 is CASSLSGTGGVEKLFF. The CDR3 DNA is TGTGCCAGCTCCCTATCCGGGACAGGGGGAGTTGAAAAACTGTTTTTT.

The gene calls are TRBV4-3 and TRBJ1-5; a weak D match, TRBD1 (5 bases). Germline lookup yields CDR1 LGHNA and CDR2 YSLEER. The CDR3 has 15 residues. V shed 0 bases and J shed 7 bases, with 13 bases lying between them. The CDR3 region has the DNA TGCGCCAGCAGCCAAGATGGGCAGGGATACCAGCCCCAGCATTTT. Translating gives CASSQDGQGYQPQHF.

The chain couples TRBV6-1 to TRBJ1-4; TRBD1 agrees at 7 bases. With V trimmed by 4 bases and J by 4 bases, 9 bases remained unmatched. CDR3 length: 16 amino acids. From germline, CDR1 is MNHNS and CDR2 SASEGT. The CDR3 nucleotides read TGTGCCAGCAGTGCGACAGGGCCTGCTAATAATGAAAAACTGTTTTTT. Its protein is CASSATGPANNEKLFF.

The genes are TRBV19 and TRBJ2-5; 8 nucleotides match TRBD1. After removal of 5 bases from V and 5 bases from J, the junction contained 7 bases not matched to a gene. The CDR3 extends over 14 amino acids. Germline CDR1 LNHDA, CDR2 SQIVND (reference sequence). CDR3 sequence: CASSRQGQWETQYF. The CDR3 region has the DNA TGTGCCAGTAGTCGACAGGGGCAATGGGAGACCCAGTACTTC. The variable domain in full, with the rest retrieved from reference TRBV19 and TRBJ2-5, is DGGITQSPKYLFRKEGQNVTLSCEQNLNHDAMYWYRQDPGQGLRLIYYSQIVNDFQKGDIAEGYSVSREKKESFPLTVTSAQKNPTAFYLCASSRQGQWETQYFGPGTRLLVL.

CDR3 amino acids: CASKLPNSGANVLTF. Written as DNA, the CDR3 is TGTGCCAGCAAACTCCCTAACTCTGGGGCCAACGTCCTGACTTTC. The rearrangement uses TRBV28 and TRBJ2-6; D gene ambiguous. The CDR3 is 15 residues long. V lost 7 bases, J lost 0 bases, and 10 bases lay in between. Germline CDR1 and CDR2: MDHEN and SYDVKM.

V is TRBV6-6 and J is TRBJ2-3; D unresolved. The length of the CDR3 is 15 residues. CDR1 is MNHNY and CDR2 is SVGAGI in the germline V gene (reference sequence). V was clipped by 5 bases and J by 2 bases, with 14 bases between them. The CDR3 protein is CASSTPTRFTDTQYF. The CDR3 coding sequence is TGTGCCAGCAGTACCCCCACGCGGTTCACAGATACGCAGTATTTT.

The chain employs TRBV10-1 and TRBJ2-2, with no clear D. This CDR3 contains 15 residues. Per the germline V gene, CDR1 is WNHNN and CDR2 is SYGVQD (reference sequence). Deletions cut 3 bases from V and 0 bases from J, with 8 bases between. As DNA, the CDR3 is TGCGCCAGCAGTGACCAGGCAACGAACACCGGGGAGCTGTTTTTT. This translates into CASSDQATNTGELFF.

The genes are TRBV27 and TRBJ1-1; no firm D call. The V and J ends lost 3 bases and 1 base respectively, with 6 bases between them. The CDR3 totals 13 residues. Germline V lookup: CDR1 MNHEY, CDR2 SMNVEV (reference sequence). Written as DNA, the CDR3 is TGTGCCAGCAGTTTGGGCCAGAACACTGAAGCTTTCTTT. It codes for CASSLGQNTEAFF.